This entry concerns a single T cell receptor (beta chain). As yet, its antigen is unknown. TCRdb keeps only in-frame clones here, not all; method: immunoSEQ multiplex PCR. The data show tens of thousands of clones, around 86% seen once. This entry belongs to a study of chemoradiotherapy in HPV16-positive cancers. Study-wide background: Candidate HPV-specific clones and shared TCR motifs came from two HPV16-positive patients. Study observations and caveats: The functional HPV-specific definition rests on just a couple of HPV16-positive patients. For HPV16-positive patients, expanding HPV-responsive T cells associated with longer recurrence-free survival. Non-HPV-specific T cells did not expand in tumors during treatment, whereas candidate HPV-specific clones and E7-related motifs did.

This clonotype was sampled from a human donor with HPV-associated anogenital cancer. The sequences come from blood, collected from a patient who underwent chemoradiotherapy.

The CDR3 coding sequence is TGTGCCACCATGACCTCAGGCGGAAACACCATATATTTT. As protein: CATMTSGGNTIYF. This rearrangement joins TRBV6-5 to TRBJ1-3; unclear D gene. Trimming cost V 10 bases and J 4 bases, with 14 bases left between them. This CDR3 has 13 amino acids. In germline, CDR1 is MNHEY, CDR2 SVGAGI.